This is a list of T cell receptor beta chains from one sample in a study of shared clonotypes between healthy human individuals. Some clones are missing from TCRdb's copy, which holds only in-frame ones; the method was immunoSEQ multiplex PCR. In the table there are 600,000 to 750,000 clones, roughly 70% of which are singletons. Sequenced material: memory CD4+ T cells sorted from blood. These TCRs come from a woman aged 25 to 39 in good health. Each CDR3 is given with its conserved first and last residue. The order of the fields is CDR3 DNA, CDR3 protein, D gene, V gene, clone size, J gene. The D gene is left open where the match is weak. Expanded clones are given a class, and other clones once, few, many or no size at all.

TGTGCCAGCAGCAACCCCGGGACAGGGAAATTTGGCTACACCTTC	CASSNPGTGKFGYTF	.	TRBV21-1	.	TRBJ1-2
TGTGCCAGCAGCCCGAAGACCCTAGCCAAAAACATTCAGTACTTC	CASSPKTLAKNIQYF	.	TRBV13	.	TRBJ2-4
TGTGCCAGCACCTCACCCCGAGACAGCTCTGAAGCTTTCTTT	CASTSPRDSSEAFF	.	TRBV6-5	.	TRBJ1-1
TGTGCCAGCAGCTCCCTCGGGAGGGAAGAAAAACTGTTTTTT	CASSSLGREEKLFF	.	TRBV5-6	once	TRBJ1-4
TGTGCCAGCAGCTTAAGCGGGAGTGACATTCAGTACTTC	CASSLSGSDIQYF	TRBD2	TRBV7-3	.	TRBJ2-4
TGTGCCAGCTCACCAGGACAGGGAACTGAAGCTTTCTTT	CASSPGQGTEAFF	TRBD1	TRBV18	.	TRBJ1-1
TGCGCCAGCAGCTTCGGGGATAGGAAAGAGACCCAGTACTTC	CASSFGDRKETQYF	.	TRBV5-1	.	TRBJ2-5
TGTGCCAGTAGGGGAGAAAAACTGTTTTTT	CASRGEKLFF	.	TRBV19	few	TRBJ1-4
TGTGCCAGCTCACCAGGCGGGCCCCATGAGCAGTTCTTC	CASSPGGPHEQFF	.	TRBV18	.	TRBJ2-1
TGCAGCGTTAATGGGGGGGCCCAAGAGACCCAGTACTTC	CSVNGGAQETQYF	.	TRBV29-1	.	TRBJ2-5
TGTGCCAGCAGTTCCGCCGGACAGGGTATCTCCTACGAGCAGTACTTC	CASSSAGQGISYEQYF	TRBD1	TRBV28	.	TRBJ2-7
TGTGCCAGCAGTGAACCCCTGCACACCGGGGAGCTGTTTTTT	CASSEPLHTGELFF	.	TRBV2	few	TRBJ2-2
TGTGCCAGCAGTTTATCGGCCGGGACAGGGTACAATGAGCAGTTCTTC	CASSLSAGTGYNEQFF	TRBD1	TRBV27	.	TRBJ2-1
TGTGGAGGGGGGCGCACCGGGGAGCTGTTTTTT	CGGGRTGELFF	.	TRBV11-2	few	TRBJ2-2
TGTGCCTGTGCTACTGGGGGCGCAGGGTTCGCCGGGGAGCTGTTTTTT	CACATGGAGFAGELFF	.	TRBV30	.	TRBJ2-2
TGTGCCAGCAGCGTAGTCGGTAGGGCGGGAGAGTCCTACAATGAGCAGTTCTTC	CASSVVGRAGESYNEQFF	TRBD2	TRBV9	few	TRBJ2-1
TGCGCCAGCAGCTCCGGGAGGGTGGGGGAGACCCAGTACTTC	CASSSGRVGETQYF	TRBD2	TRBV5-1	.	TRBJ2-5
TGTGCCAGCAGTTACTGGAACAGGGGTAGGGAGACCCAGTACTTC	CASSYWNRGRETQYF	TRBD1	TRBV6-5	.	TRBJ2-5
TGTGCCAGTCTCCTCGGGACAGGACAGAACACTGAAGCTTTCTTT	CASLLGTGQNTEAFF	TRBD1	TRBV19	.	TRBJ1-1
TGTGCCAGCGGGGCCACATCCTACGAGCAGTACTTC	CASGATSYEQYF	.	TRBV6-6	.	TRBJ2-7
TGTGCCAGCAGCTTATGGGAGGTTGGTGGGGAGCTGTTTTTT	CASSLWEVGGELFF	.	TRBV11-2	once	TRBJ2-2
TGTGCCAGCAGCCAAGATATCGGACTAGAAAAATACGGTGAGCAGTTCTTC	CASSQDIGLEKYGEQFF	TRBD2	TRBV4-2	few	TRBJ2-1